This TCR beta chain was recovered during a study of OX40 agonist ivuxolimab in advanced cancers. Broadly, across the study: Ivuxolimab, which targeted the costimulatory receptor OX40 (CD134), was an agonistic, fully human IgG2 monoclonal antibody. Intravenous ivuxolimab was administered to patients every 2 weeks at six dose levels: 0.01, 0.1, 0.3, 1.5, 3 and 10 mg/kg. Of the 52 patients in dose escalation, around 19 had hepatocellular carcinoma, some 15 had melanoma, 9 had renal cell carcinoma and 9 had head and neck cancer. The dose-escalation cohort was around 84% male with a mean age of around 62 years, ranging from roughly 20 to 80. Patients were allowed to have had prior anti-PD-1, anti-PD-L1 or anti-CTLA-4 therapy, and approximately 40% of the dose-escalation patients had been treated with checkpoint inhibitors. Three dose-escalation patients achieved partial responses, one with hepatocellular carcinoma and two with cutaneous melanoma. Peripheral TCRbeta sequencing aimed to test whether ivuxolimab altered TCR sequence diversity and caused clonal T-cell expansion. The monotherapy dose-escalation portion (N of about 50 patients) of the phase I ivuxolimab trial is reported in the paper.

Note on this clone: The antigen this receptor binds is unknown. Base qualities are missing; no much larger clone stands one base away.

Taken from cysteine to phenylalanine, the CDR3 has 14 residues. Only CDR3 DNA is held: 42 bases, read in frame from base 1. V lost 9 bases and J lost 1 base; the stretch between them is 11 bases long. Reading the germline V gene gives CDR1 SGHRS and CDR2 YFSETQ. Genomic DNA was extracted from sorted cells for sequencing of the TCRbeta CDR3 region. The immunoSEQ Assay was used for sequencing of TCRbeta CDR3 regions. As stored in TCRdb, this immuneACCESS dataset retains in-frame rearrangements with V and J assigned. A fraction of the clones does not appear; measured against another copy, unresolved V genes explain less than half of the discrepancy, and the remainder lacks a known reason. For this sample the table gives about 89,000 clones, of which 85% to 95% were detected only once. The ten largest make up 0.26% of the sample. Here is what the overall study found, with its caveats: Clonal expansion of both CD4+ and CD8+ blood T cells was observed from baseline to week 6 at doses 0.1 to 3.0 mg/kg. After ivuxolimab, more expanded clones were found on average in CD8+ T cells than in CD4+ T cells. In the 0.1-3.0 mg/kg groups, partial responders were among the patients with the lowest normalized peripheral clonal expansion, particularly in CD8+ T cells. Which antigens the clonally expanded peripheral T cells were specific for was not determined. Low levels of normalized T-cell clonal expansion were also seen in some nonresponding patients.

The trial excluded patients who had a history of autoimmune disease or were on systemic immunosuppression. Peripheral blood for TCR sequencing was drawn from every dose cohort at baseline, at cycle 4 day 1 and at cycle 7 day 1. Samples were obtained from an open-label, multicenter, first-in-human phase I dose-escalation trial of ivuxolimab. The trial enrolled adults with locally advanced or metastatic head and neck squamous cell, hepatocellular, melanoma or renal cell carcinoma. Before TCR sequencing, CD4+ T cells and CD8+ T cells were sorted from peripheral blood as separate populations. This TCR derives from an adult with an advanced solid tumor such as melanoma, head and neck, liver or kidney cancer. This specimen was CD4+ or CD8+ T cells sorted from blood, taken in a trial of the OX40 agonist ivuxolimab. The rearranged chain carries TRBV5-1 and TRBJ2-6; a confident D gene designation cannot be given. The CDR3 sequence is CATSKISGANVLTF. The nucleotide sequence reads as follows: TGCGCCACCTCCAAGATTTCTGGGGCCAACGTCCTGACTTTC.